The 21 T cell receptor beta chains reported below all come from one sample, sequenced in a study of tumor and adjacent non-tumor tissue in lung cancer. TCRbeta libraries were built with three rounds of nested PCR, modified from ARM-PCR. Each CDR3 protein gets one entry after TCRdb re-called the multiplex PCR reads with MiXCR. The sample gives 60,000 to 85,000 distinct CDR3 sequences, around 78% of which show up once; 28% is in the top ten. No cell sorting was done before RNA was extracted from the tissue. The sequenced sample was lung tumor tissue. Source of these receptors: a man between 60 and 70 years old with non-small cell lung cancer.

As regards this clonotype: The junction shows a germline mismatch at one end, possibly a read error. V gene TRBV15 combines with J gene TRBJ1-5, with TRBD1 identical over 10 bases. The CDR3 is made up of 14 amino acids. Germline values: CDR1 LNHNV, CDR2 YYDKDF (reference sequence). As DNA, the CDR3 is TGTGCCACCGCGACAGGGGGCTTCAATCAGCCCCAGCGTTTT. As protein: CATATGGFNQPQRF. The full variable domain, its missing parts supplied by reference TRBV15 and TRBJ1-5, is DAMVIQNPRYQVTQFGKPVTLSCSQTLNHNVMYWYQQKSSQAPKLLFHYYDKDFNNEADTPDNFQSRRPNTSFCFLDIRSPGLGDTAMYLCATATGGFNQPQRFGDGTRLSIL.

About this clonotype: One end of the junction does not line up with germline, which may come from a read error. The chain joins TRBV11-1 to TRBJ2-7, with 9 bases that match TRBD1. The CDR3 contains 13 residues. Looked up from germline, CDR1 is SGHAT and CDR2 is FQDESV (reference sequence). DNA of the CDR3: TGTGGCAGCAGCCTACAGGGGGCGGACGACCAGTACTTC. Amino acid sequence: CGSSLQGADDQYF.

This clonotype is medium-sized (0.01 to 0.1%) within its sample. DNA for the CDR3: TGTGCCAGCAGCCTGGGGACGACACAAGAGACCCAGTACTTC. Its translation is CASSLGTTQETQYF. The chain recombines TRBV5-4 with TRBJ2-5, with D perhaps being TRBD1 or TRBD2 (5 bases each). CDR3 length: 14 amino acids. Germline V lookup: CDR1 SGHNT, CDR2 YYREEE (reference sequence). Between the trimmed V and J ends, which lost 4 bases and 2 bases, there was a span of 12 bases.

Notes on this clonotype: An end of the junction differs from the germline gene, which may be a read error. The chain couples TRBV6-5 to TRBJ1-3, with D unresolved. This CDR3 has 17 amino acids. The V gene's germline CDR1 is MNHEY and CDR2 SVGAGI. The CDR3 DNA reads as TGTGCTAGCACCGAATCCTCCCCGCGGTCCCCTGGAAACACCATATATTTT. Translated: CASTESSPRSPGNTIYF.

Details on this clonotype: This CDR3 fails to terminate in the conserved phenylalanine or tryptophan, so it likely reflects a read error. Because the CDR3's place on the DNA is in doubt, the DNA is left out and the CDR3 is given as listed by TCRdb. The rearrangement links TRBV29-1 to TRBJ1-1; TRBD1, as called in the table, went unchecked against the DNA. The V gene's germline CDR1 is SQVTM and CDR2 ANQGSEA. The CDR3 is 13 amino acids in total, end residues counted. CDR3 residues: CSVGEGGKTETFV.

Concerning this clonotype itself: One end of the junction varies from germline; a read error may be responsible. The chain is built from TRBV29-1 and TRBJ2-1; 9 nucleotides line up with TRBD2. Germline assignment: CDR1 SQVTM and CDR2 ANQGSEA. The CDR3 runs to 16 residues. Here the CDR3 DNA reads TGCAGCGTTGAGTACATACTAGCGGGCGATTACAATGAGCCGTTCTTC. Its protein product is CSVEYILAGDYNEPFF.

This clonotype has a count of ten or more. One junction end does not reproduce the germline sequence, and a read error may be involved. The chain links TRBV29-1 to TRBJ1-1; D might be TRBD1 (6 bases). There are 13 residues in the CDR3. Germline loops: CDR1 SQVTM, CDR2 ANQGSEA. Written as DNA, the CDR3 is TGCAGAGGATCAGGGGCGAGGGACACTGAAGATTTCTTT. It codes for CRGSGARDTEDFF.

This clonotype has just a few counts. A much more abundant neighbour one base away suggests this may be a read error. CDR3 sequence reads: CANSFSGELFF. CDR3 nucleotide sequence: TGTGCCAACAGTTTCTCGGGGGAGCTGTTTTTT. The chain employs TRBV6-5 and TRBJ2-2; D is unclear. CDR3 length: 11 residues. CDR1 is MNHEY, CDR2 SVGAGI, per germline.

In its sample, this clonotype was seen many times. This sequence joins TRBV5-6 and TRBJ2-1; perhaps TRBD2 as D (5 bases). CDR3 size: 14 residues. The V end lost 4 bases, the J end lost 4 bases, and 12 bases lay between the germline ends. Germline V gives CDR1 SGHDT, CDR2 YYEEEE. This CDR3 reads CASSPQGLYNEQFF. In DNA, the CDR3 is TGTGCCAGCAGCCCCCAAGGACTTTACAATGAGCAGTTCTTC.

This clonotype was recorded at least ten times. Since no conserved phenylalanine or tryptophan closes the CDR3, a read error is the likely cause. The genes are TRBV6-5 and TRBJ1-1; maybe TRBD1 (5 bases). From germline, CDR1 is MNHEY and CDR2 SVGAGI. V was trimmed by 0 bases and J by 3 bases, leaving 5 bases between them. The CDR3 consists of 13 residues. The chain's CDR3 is CASSYSRDTEAFL. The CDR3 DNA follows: TGTGCCAGCAGTTACTCCAGGGACACTGAAGCTTTCCTT.

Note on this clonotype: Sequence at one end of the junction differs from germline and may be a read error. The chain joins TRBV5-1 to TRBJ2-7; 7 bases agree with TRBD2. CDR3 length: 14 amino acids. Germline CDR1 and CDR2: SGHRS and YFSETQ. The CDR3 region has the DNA TGCGCCAGCAGCTTCACTAGCGACTCCTACGAGCCGTACTTC. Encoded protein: CASSFTSDSYEPYF.

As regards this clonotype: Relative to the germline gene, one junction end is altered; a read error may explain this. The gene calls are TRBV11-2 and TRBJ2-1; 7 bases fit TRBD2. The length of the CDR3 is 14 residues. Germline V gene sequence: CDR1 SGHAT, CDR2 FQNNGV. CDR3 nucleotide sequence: TGTACCAGCAGCCGGACTAGTGGATACAATGAGCAGTTCTTC. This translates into CTSSRTSGYNEQFF.

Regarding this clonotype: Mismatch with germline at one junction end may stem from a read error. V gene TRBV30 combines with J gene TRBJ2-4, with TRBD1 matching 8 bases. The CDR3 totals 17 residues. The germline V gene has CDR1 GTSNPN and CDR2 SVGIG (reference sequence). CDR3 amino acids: CDWSSDTRGRWENIQYF. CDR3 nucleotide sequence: TGTGACTGGAGTTCGGATACCAGGGGGCGCTGGGAAAACATTCAGTACTTC.

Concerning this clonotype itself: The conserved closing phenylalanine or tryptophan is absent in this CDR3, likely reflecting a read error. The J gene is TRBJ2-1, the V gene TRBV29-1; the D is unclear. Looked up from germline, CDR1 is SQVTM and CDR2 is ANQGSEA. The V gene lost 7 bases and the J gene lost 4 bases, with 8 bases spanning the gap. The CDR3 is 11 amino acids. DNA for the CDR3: TGCAGCGCTATCGAGTACAATGAGCAGTTCTCC. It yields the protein CSAIEYNEQFS.

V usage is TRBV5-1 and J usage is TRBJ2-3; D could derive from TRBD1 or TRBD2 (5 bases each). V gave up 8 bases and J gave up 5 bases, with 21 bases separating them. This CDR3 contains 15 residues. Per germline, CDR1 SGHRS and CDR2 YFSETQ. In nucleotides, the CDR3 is TGCGCCAGTAGCCCCGGGGCACAACCCATAGATACGCAGTATTTT. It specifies CASSPGAQPIDTQYF.

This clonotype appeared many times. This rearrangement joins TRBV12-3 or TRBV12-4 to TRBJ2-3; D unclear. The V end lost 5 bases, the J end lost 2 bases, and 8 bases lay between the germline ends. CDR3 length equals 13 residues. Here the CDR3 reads CASSSLDTDTQYF. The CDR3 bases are TGTGCCAGCAGTAGCCTCGACACAGATACGCAGTATTTT.

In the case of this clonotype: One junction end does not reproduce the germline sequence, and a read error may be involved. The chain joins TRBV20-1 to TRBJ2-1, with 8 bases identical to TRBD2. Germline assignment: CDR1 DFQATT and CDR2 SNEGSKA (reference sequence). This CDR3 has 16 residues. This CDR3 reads CSARDRPGLATNEQFF. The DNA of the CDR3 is TGTAGTGCTAGAGATCGGCCAGGACTAGCCACCAATGAGCAGTTCTTC.

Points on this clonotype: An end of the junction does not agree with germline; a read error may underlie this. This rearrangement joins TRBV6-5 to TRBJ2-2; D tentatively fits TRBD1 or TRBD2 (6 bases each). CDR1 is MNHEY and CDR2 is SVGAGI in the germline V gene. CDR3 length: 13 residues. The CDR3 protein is CASSYKGGGYLYF. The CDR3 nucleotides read TGTGCCAGCAGTTACAAGGGGGGCGGGTATCTGTATTTT.

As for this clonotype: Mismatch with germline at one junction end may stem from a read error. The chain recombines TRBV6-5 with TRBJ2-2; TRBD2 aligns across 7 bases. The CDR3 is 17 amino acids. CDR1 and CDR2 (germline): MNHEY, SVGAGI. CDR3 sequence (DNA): TGTGCCAGCAGTCCATCGGCGGGAGTGACGAACACCGGGGAGCTGCTTTTT. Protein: CASSPSAGVTNTGELLF.

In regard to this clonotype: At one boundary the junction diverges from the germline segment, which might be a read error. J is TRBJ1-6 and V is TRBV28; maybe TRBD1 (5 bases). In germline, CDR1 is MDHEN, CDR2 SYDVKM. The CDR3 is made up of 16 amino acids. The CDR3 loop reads CASSWGGRPPEEPLNF. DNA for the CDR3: TGTGCCAGCAGTTGGGGGGGTAGACCACCCGAGGAACCCCTCAACTTT.

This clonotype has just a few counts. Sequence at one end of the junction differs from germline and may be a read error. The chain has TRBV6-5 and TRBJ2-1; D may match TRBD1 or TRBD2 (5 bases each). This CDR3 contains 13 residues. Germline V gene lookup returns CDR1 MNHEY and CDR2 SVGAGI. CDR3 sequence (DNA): TGTGTCAGCAGTTACGTAGTAGGGACTGAGCAGTTCTTC. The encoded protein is CVSSYVVGTEQFF.